This T cell receptor (beta chain) was identified during a study of PD-1 blockade in classical Hodgkin lymphoma (dated by TCRdb to 2019 to 2021). Concerning the study at large: Nivolumab dosing was 3 mg/kg intravenously every 2 weeks, continuing until either disease progression or unacceptable toxicity. The study used CyTOF and TCR beta sequencing to define a peripheral blood immune signature of response to PD-1 blockade in classical Hodgkin lymphoma. General findings and caveats noted by the study authors: CD4+ but not CD8+ TCR diversity rose significantly by C4D1 (p=0.0027 vs p=0.16), most apparent in complete responders (p=0.02). Trial patients achieving complete response had baseline diversity similar to newly diagnosed patients, whereas partial responders and progressors had significantly lower diversity. Only a single clinical trial cohort was studied, and what caused the repertoire differences, possibly disease activity or prior therapy, remained undefined. Diversity was lower in patients who began nivolumab less than 1 year after ASCT, so these patients were left out of later analyses to avoid confounding by immune reconstitution. Baseline TCR diversity was reported to be lower in newly diagnosed patients than in healthy donors and to be lower still in relapsed/refractory patients.

The time point label, as the study defines it: cycle 4 day 1 (C4D1), after five to seven weeks of nivolumab. Relapse after autologous stem cell transplantation had occurred in all trial patients, and cohorts A, B and C were distinguished by prior brentuximab vedotin exposure. The trial cohort comprised around 60 patients with relapsed/refractory classical Hodgkin lymphoma whose best overall responses were complete response, partial response or progressive disease. Trial patients were treated with single-agent nivolumab in the multi-cohort phase II CheckMate 205 trial. Best overall response was determined by an independent review committee according to the 2007 International Working Group response criteria. Trial PBMCs were collected immediately before nivolumab initiation (C1D1) and during therapy at cycle 2 day 1 and cycle 4 day 1. Peripheral blood was collected in 8 mL Vacutainer Cell Preparation Tubes, from which PBMCs were isolated by centrifugation and then cryopreserved.

Genomic DNA was isolated using the Qiagen DNeasy kit from unsorted PBMCs as well as from negatively selected CD4+ and CD8+ fractions. Amplification of TCR beta CDR3 regions was done by immunoSEQ multiplex PCR with primers that anneal to V and J segments. Amplification bias was minimized using a synthetic immune receptor repertoire, and residual bias was removed computationally after sequencing. From the authors' description of their analysis: Repertoire diversity was quantified as the Shannon entropy index using custom Python scripts. The unsorted, CD4+ and CD8+ repertoires were each analyzed separately, with the exception of combined analyses, where CD4+ and CD8+ sequences were merged in silico. A clone was considered expanded if an increase in frequency of at least 2-fold after treatment relative to C1D1 was found, and a pseudocount of 0.5 was applied to clones undetected at baseline. Clones with 0 or 1 copy at C1D1 were classified as singleton clones, and clones with 2 or more copies were classified as non-singleton clones. Clones expanded in unsorted samples were assigned a CD4+, CD8+ or unknown annotation through matching of protein sequences in sorted samples from the same patient. Diversity changes from C1D1 to C4D1 were tested in paired samples using Wilcoxon tests. TCRdb carries this immuneACCESS record with in-frame sequences only. Its versions omit some clonotypes, under half of them owing to an unresolved V gene in the studies checked, with the rest unexplained. That table supplies the V and J calls and clone size; D and trimming were determined from the DNA. This sample holds 13,000 to 15,000 clones; 65% to 85% were observed only once. The ten largest clones capture approximately 15% of the sample.

The CDR3 goes from the cysteine to the phenylalanine over 13 residues. Only CDR3 DNA is held: 39 bases, read in frame from base 1. V trim: 6 bases; J trim: 7 bases; unmatched bases: 4. The germline V gene supplies CDR1 SGDLS and CDR2 YYNGEE. Comments on this clone: Its antigen is currently not known. The sample holds no much larger clone one base away, and base qualities are not on file.

The source is a human donor with classical Hodgkin lymphoma. The chain was built from TRBV9 and TRBJ2-2, and TRBD1 aligns with 9 junction nucleotides. The sequencing here drew on peripheral blood mononuclear cells (PBMCs), taken before the fourth cycle of nivolumab. The nucleotides are TGTGCCAGCAAACAGGGGGCTGTCGGGGAGCTGTTTTTT. Translation gives CASKQGAVGELFF.